These T cell receptor beta chains were read from a single sample in a study of human T cells and chemical hapten exposure. TCRdb itself ran the RACE reads through MiXCR, one entry per CDR3 protein. The sample has 35,000 or so distinct CDR3 sequences, around 6.4% seen once. The sequenced sample was whole blood, obtained in connection with sensitization to the hapten diphenylcyclopropenone (DPC). The receptors stem from a woman in her twenties or thirties with alopecia areata. Some clones in this sample may be carry-over from other donors' samples. Each CDR3 is given without its conserved first and last residue.

>TRBV7-8|TRBJ2-3
ASSLEGVASTDTQY
>TRBV4-1|TRBJ2-3
ASSQTLGGLVADTQY
>TRBV5-6|TRBJ2-3
ASSTSGGWGPTDTQY
>TRBV15|TRBJ1-5
ATSRVNRGRDQPQH
>TRBV24-1|TRBJ2-1
ATSDFEENNEQF
>TRBV9|TRBJ2-3
ASSVGGGRTDTQY
>TRBV3-1|TRBJ1-2
ASSQDRGLHGYT
>TRBV4-1|TRBJ2-7
ASSQVETAGYEQY
>TRBV20-1|TRBJ1-5
SARPPRGSGQPQH
>TRBV20-1|TRBJ1-5
SAGTAGNQPQH
>TRBV7-9|TRBJ2-1
ATLRGFREQF
>TRBV28|TRBJ1-5
ATVVGQVNQPQH
>TRBV20-1|TRBJ1-5
SARVQGGRGQPQH
>TRBV5-1|TRBJ2-3
ASSSRTTSTDTQY
>TRBV7-2|TRBJ1-2
ASSLTRDYGYT
>TRBV20-1|TRBJ2-7
SARQGGEQY
>TRBV20-1|TRBJ2-7
SAFDRDSLYEQY